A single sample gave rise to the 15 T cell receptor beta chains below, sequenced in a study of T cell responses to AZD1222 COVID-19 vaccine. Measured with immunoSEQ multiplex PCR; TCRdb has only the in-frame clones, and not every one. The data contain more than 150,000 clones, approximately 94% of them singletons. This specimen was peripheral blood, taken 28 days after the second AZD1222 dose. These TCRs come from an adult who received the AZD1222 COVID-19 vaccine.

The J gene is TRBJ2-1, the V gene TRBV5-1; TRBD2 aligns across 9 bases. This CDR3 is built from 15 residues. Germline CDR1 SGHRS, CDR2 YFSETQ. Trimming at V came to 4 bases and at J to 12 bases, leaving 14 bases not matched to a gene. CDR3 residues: CASSEGQVAGVAQFF. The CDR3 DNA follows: TGCGCCAGCAGCGAAGGTCAAGTAGCGGGAGTAGCGCAGTTCTTC.

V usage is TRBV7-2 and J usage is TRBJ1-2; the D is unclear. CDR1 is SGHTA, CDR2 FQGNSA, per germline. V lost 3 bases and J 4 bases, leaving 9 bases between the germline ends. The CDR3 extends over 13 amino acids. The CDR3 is CASSLGEVYGYTF. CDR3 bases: TGTGCCAGCAGCTTGGGAGAGGTCTATGGCTACACCTTC.

The CDR3 protein is CATSRSGQGYEQYF. As DNA, the CDR3 is TGTGCCACCAGCAGATCGGGACAGGGGTACGAGCAGTACTTC. The V gene is TRBV15, the J gene TRBJ2-7; 10 bases fit TRBD1. This CDR3 region has 14 residues. CDR1 LNHNV and CDR2 YYDKDF come from the germline V gene (reference sequence). Losses at the gene ends were 2 bases for V and 4 bases for J; bases not matched to a gene: 2.

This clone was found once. CDR3: CASSYQGINPEAFF. DNA of the CDR3: TGTGCCAGCAGTTACCAGGGGATCAACCCTGAAGCTTTCTTT. V usage is TRBV6-5 and J usage is TRBJ1-1; D possibly corresponds to TRBD1 (6 bases). Germline values: CDR1 MNHEY, CDR2 SVGAGI. The CDR3 extends over 14 amino acids. The V end lost 2 bases, the J end lost 6 bases, and 13 bases lay between the germline ends.

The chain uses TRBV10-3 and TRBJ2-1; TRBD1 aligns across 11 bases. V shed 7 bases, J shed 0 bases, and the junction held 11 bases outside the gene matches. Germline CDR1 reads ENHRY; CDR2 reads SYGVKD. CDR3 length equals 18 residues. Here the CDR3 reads CAIKPGQGVSSSYNEQFF. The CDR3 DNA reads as TGTGCCATCAAACCGGGACAGGGGGTTTCCAGCTCCTACAATGAGCAGTTCTTC.

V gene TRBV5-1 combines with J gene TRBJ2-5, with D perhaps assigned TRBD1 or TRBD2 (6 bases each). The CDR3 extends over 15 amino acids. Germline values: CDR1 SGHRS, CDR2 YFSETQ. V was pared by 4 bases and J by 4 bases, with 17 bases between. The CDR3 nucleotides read TGCGCCAGCAGCCGGGGGCAGGGTTTAGGAGAGACCCAGTACTTC. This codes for CASSRGQGLGETQYF.

This CDR3 is CASSKAQFLGEYSNQPQHF. The DNA of the CDR3 is TGTGCCAGCAGCAAAGCGCAATTCCTCGGGGAGTATAGCAATCAGCCCCAGCATTTT. The chain combines TRBV21-1 with TRBJ1-5. TRBV21-1 is designated a pseudogene. CDR3 length equals 19 residues.

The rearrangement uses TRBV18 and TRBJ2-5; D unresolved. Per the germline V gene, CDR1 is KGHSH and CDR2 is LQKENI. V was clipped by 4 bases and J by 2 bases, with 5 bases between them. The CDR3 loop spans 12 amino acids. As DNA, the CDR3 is TGTGCCAGCTCACTACTACAAGAGACCCAGTACTTC. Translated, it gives CASSLLQETQYF.

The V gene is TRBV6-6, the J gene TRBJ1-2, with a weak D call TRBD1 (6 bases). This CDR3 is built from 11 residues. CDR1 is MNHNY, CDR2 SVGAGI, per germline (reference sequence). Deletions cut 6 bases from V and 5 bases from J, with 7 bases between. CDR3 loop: CASRTGYGYTF. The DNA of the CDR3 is TGTGCCAGCAGAACAGGGTATGGCTACACCTTC.

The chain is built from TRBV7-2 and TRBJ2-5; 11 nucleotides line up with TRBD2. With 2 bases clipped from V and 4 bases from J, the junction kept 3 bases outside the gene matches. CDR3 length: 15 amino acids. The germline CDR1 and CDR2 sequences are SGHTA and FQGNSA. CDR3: CASSLNLAGGETQYF. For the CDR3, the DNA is TGTGCCAGCAGCTTAAATCTAGCGGGAGGAGAGACCCAGTACTTC.

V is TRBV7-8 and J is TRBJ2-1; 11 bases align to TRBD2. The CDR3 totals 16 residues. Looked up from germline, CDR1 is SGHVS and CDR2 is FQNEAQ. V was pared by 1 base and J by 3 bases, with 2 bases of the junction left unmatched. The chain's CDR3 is CASSLGGLAGYNEQFF. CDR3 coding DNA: TGTGCCAGCAGCTTAGGTGGACTAGCGGGCTACAATGAGCAGTTCTTC.

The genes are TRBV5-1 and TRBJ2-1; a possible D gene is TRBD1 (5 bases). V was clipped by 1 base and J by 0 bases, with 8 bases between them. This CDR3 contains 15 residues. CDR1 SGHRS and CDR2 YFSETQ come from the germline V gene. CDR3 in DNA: TGCGCCAGCAGCTTGCAAGGGGCCTCCTACAATGAGCAGTTCTTC. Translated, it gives CASSLQGASYNEQFF.

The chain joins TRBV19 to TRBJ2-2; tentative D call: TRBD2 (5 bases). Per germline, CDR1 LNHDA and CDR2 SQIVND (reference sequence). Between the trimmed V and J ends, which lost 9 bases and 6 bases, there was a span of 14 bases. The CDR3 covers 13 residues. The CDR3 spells CASRGDGPGELFF. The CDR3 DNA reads TGTGCCAGCCGGGGTGATGGTCCCGGGGAGCTGTTTTTT.

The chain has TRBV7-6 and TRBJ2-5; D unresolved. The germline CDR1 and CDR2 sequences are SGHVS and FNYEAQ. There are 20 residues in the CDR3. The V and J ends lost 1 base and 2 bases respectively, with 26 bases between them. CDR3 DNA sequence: TGTGCCAGCAGCTTAGGCCGCCCTCACGGCTACCCCCCGAAACAAGAGACCCAGTACTTC. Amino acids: CASSLGRPHGYPPKQETQYF.

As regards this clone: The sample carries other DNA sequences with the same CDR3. The CDR3: CASSLAGNTEAFF. The DNA for the CDR3 is TGTGCCAGCAGCTTGGCAGGTAACACTGAAGCTTTCTTT. The chain has TRBV27 and TRBJ1-1; D call uncertain. Germline assignment: CDR1 MNHEY and CDR2 SMNVEV (reference sequence). The CDR3 sequence is 13 residues long. V shed 6 bases and J shed 2 bases, with 10 bases lying between them.